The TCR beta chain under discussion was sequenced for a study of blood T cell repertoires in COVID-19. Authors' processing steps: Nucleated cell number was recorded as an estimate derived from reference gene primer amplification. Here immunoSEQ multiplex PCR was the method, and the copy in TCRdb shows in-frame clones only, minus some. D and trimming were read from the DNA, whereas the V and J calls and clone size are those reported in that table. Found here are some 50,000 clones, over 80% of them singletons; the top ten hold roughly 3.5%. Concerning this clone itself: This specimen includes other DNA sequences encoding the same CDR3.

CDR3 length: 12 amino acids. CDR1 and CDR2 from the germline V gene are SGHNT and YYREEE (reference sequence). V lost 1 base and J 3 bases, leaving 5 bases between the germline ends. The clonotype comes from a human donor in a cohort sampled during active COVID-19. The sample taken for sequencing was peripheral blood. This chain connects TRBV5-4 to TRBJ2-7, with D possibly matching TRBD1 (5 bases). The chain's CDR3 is CASSLQGYEQYF. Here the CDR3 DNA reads TGTGCCAGCAGCTTGCAGGGCTACGAGCAGTACTTC.